The 15 T cell receptor beta chains given below trace back to one sample, sequenced in a study of T cells expressing NK-cell markers. From the 5' RACE reads, TCRdb lists one entry per CDR3 protein and no DNA. This specimen shows 150,000 to 180,000 distinct CDR3 sequences; the ten leading clones hold 30% to 45%. The sample consisted of blood T cells: a sorted CD56 or NKG2C T cell subset, CD4+ or CD8+ T cells, or bulk PBMC T cells (not recorded which). Every receptor here comes from a woman aged 45-59 years in good health.

J is TRBJ2-7 and V is TRBV4-1; TCRdb returns TRBD1, unconfirmable since there is no DNA. The CDR3 is 16 amino acids. The germline V gene has CDR1 MGHRA and CDR2 YSYEKL. This CDR3 is CASSQEERTGGREQYF.

V gene TRBV7-3 combines with J gene TRBJ2-1. Germline V gene data show CDR1 as SGHTA and CDR2 as FQGTGA. This CDR3 region has 16 residues. The CDR3 sequence is CASSLGLIGSYNEQFF.

This chain joins TRBV11-3 and TRBJ2-1; there is no DNA to check the TCRdb D call of TRBD2. This CDR3 contains 16 residues. Germline V gene sequence: CDR1 SGHNT, CDR2 YENEEA. The CDR3 sequence is CASSPRLAGFYNEQFF.

The V call is TRBV6-5, the J call TRBJ1-6; TCRdb's D gene call, TRBD1, goes unchecked for lack of DNA. Germline V gene data show CDR1 as MNHEY and CDR2 as SVGAGI. CDR3 length: 16 residues. CDR3 in amino acids: CASSPGQGRFHSPLHF.

The J gene is TRBJ1-4, the V gene TRBV3-1; the TCRdb call, TRBD1, lacks DNA for checking. The CDR3 consists of 14 residues. Germline V gene sequence: CDR1 LGHDT, CDR2 YNNKEL (reference sequence). The chain's CDR3 is CASSQAGDMKKLFF.

CDR3 sequence: CASSLKWPSGSGEQFF. The chain combines TRBV4-1 with TRBJ2-1; no DNA is available, so the TRBD2 call from TCRdb remains unchecked. CDR1 and CDR2 from the germline V gene are MGHRA and YSYEKL. The CDR3 totals 16 residues.

The chain combines TRBV4-1 with TRBJ1-5; TCRdb calls TRBD1, which cannot be checked without DNA. CDR1 and CDR2 from the germline V gene are MGHRA and YSYEKL. The CDR3 has 16 amino acids. CDR3 protein: CASSQEPGQHNQPQHF.

The chain carries TRBV11-3 and TRBJ2-3; no DNA is available, so the TRBD1 call from TCRdb remains unchecked. Germline assignment: CDR1 SGHNT and CDR2 YENEEA. This CDR3 has 15 residues. CDR3 residues: CASSLRDSFTDTQYF.

The rearrangement links TRBV5-5 to TRBJ2-2. The CDR3 loop spans 15 amino acids. Per germline, CDR1 SGHKS and CDR2 YYEKEE (reference sequence). The CDR3 loop is CASSFSNANTGELFF.

The V call is TRBV27, the J call TRBJ2-3; TCRdb calls TRBD1, which cannot be checked without DNA. This CDR3 has 14 residues. Germline-derived CDR1 and CDR2 are MNHEY and SMNVEV (reference sequence). The CDR3 region is CATSGQPWVDTQYF.

The chain employs TRBV7-9 and TRBJ1-2; there is no DNA to check the TCRdb D call of TRBD1. CDR3 length equals 13 residues. Germline CDR1 reads SEHNR; CDR2 reads FQNEAQ (reference sequence). CDR3 residues: CASSYVIGGGYTF.

The V call is TRBV12-3 or TRBV12-4, the J call TRBJ1-1. The CDR3 runs to 12 residues. The CDR3 is CASSFTASQAFF.

The rearrangement links TRBV29-1 to TRBJ1-5. Germline lookup yields CDR1 SQVTM and CDR2 ANQGSEA. The CDR3 totals 13 residues. CDR3 loop: CSVELDGNQPQHF.

This rearrangement joins TRBV4-1 to TRBJ2-4; absent DNA, TCRdb's TRBD1 call cannot be checked. CDR1 is MGHRA, CDR2 YSYEKL, per germline. The CDR3 has 13 residues. The CDR3 sequence is CASSPRQGDIQYF.

This chain joins TRBV11-3 and TRBJ1-4. There are 14 residues in the CDR3. CDR1 and CDR2 from the germline V gene are SGHNT and YENEEA. CDR3 in amino acids: CASSLTPEREKLFF.